This T cell receptor (beta chain) stems from a study of blood T cell repertoires in COVID-19. Study-wide background: Sites in the United States, Italy and Spain provided acute and convalescent COVID-19 samples. The cDNA or gDNA used as material had been derived from T cells, B-cell-depleted T cells, or PBMCs.

All enrollees were roughly 18 to 95 years old and from 20 to 25 US areas. Per the original data handling: Amplification of reference gene primers provided the estimated nucleated cell counts. Assay: immunoSEQ multiplex PCR; the TCRdb copy retains only in-frame clones and omits some. V and J calls and clone size are as listed in that table; D and trimming were resolved from the DNA. The sample carries 200,000 to 250,000 clones, approximately 84% recorded once. Trimming removed 1 base at V and 4 bases at J, with 12 bases between. CDR1 is KGHDR, CDR2 SFDVKD, per germline. The CDR3 covers 15 residues. Sequencing was performed on PBMCs or T cells enriched from blood (not recorded which). This chain links TRBV24-1 with TRBJ1-2; D unclear. The sequence came from a man between 60 and 75 years old who had recovered from COVID-19. The CDR3 nucleotides read TGTGCCACCAGTGATTTCTCGGTGTATGCCTATGGCTACACCTTC. Translated, it gives CATSDFSVYAYGYTF.